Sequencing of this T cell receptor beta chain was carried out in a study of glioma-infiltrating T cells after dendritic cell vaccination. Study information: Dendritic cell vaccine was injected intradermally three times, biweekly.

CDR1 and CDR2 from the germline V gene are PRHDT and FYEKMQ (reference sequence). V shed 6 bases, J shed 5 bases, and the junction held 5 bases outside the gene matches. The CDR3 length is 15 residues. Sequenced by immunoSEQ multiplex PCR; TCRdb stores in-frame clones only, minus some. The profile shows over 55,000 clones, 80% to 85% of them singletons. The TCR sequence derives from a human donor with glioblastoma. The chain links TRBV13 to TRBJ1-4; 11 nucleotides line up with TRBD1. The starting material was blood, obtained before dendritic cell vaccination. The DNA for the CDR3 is TGTGCCAGCAGTCGACGGACAGGGGGCAATGAAAAACTGTTTTTT. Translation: CASSRRTGGNEKLFF. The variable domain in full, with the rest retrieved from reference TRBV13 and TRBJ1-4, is AAGVIQSPRHLIKEKRETATLKCYPIPRHDTVYWYQQGPGQDPQFLISFYEKMQSDKGSIPDRFSAQQFSDYHSELNMSSLELGDSALYFCASSRRTGGNEKLFFGSGTQLSVL.